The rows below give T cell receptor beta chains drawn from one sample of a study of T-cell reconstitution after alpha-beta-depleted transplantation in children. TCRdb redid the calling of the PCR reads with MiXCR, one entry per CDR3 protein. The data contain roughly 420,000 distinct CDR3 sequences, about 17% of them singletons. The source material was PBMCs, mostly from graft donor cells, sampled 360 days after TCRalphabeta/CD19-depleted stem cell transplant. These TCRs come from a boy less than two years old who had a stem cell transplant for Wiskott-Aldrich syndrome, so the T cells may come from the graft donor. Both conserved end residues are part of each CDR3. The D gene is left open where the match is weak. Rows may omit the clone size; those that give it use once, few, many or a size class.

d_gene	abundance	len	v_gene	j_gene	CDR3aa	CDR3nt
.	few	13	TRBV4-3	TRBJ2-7	CASSLHTDNEQYF	TGCGCCAGCAGCCTCCACACAGACAACGAGCAGTACTTC
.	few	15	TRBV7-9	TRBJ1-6	CASSLGGANNSPLHF	TGTGCCAGCAGCTTAGGAGGGGCAAATAATTCACCCCTCCACTTT
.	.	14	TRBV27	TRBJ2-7	CASSFEGYGYEQYF	TGTGCCAGCAGTTTCGAGGGGTACGGATACGAGCAGTACTTC
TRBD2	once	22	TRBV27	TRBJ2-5	CASSWDTGSKTGGPRPQETQYF	TGTGCCAGCAGTTGGGATACGGGATCGAAAACGGGAGGGCCGCGCCCCCAAGAGACCCAGTACTTC
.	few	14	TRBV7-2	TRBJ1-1	CASSLDVQGTEAFF	TGTGCCAGCAGCTTAGATGTACAGGGCACTGAAGCTTTCTTT
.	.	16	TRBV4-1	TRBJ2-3	CASSQVAQGISDTQYF	TGCGCCAGCAGCCAAGTAGCACAGGGCATCTCAGATACGCAGTATTTT
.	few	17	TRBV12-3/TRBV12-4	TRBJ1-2	CASSPRGQLFSNYGYTF	TGTGCCAGCAGTCCCCGCGGGCAGCTTTTTTCTAACTATGGCTACACCTTC
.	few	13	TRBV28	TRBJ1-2	CASRQPPNYGYTF	TGTGCCAGCCGACAGCCCCCTAACTATGGCTACACCTTC
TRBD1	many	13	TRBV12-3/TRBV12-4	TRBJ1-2	CASSLGQNYGYTF	TGTGCCAGCAGCTTGGGACAGAACTATGGCTACACCTTC
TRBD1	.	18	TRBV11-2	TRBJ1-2	CASSLEPGQGILFNGYTF	TGTGCCAGCAGCTTAGAGCCGGGACAGGGGATTCTCTTCAATGGCTACACCTTC
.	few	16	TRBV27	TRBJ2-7	CASSLRQGQFPYEQYF	TGTGCCAGCAGTCTCCGTCAGGGCCAGTTTCCCTACGAGCAGTACTTC
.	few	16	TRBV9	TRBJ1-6	CASSVGGTPHNSPLHF	TGTGCCAGCAGCGTAGGGGGGACACCTCATAATTCACCCCTCCACTTT
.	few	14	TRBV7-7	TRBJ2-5	CASSLGVYQETQYF	TGTGCCAGCAGCTTAGGGGTGTACCAAGAGACCCAGTACTTC
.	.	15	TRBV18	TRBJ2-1	CASSPPVGRSNEQFF	TGTGCCAGCTCACCACCGGTCGGCAGAAGCAATGAGCAGTTCTTC
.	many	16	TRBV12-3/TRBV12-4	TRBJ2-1	CASSFMAHFTYNEQFF	TGTGCCAGCAGTTTTATGGCCCATTTTACCTACAATGAGCAGTTCTTC
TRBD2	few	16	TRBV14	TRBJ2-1	CASSPMGEGLDNEQFF	TGTGCCAGCAGCCCTATGGGGGAGGGCCTCGACAATGAGCAGTTCTTC
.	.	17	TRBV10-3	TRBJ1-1	CAISEKTGPLENTEAFF	TGTGCCATCAGTGAAAAGACAGGACCTCTTGAGAACACTGAAGCTTTCTTT
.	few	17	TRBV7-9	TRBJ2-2	CASSYVVPGLVSGELFF	TGTGCCAGCAGCTACGTAGTACCGGGCCTCGTCTCCGGGGAGCTGTTTTTT
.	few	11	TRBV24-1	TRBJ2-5	CATSGGETQYF	TGTGCCACCAGTGGTGGGGAGACCCAGTACTTC
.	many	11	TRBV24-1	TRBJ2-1	CATSDRNEQFF	TGTGCCACCAGTGACCGGAATGAGCAGTTCTTC
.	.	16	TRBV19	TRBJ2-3	CASRPGGQFRTDTQYF	TGTGCCAGTAGACCCGGGGGACAGTTTCGAACAGATACGCAGTATTTT
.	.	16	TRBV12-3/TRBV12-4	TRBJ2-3	CASSLRDFEVPDTQYF	TGTGCCAGCAGTTTGAGGGACTTTGAGGTCCCAGATACGCAGTATTTT
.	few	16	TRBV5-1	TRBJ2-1	CASSSPGAGDYNEQFF	TGCGCCAGCAGCTCCCCCGGGGCAGGGGACTACAATGAGCAGTTCTTC
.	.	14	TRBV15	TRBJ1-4	CATSRDRFNEKLFF	TGTGCCACCAGCAGAGATCGTTTTAATGAAAAACTGTTTTTT
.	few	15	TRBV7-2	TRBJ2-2	CASSTRDSTTGELFF	TGTGCCAGCAGCACCCGGGACTCCACCACCGGGGAGCTGTTTTTT
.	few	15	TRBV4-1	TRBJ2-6	CASSHNRFGANVLTF	TGCGCCAGCAGCCATAACAGGTTCGGGGCCAACGTCCTGACTTTC
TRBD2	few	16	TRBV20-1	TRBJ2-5	CSARVGGRRGQKTQYF	TGCAGTGCTAGAGTGGGAGGGAGAAGAGGGCAGAAGACCCAGTACTTC
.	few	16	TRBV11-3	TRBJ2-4	CASSQGLDLAKNIQYF	TGTGCCAGCAGCCAAGGGTTGGATCTAGCCAAAAACATTCAGTACTTC
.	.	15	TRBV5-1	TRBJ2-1	CASSLDDSSYNEQFF	TGCGCCAGCAGCTTGGATGACAGCTCCTACAATGAGCAGTTCTTC
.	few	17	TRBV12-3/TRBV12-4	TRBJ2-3	CASSIRVGSPSTDTQYF	TGTGCCAGCAGTATCCGGGTCGGGTCACCTAGCACAGATACGCAGTATTTT
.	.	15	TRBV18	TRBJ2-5	CASSRRGSPGVTQYF	TGTGCCAGCTCACGGCGAGGGTCACCGGGAGTGACCCAGTACTTC
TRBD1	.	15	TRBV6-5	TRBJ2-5	CASSYLDRVGETQYF	TGTGCCAGCAGTTACCTGGACAGGGTAGGGGAGACCCAGTACTTC
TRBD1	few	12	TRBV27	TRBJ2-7	CASRTPTGALCF	TGTGCCAGCAGGACCCCGACAGGGGCTCTTTGCTTC
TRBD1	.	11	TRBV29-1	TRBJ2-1	CSVTGGYEQFF	TGCAGCGTAACAGGGGGGTATGAGCAGTTCTTC
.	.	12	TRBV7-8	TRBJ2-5	CASSFVPETQYF	TGTGCCAGCAGCTTTGTCCCGGAGACCCAGTACTTC
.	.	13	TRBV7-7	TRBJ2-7	CASSPDQRSEQYF	TGTGCCAGCAGCCCCGACCAGCGGAGCGAGCAGTACTTC
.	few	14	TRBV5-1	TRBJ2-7	CASSLRERRYEQYF	TGCGCCAGCAGCTTGCGGGAGCGGCGCTACGAGCAGTACTTC
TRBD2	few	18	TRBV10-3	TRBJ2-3	CAISQPIAGGLSTDTQYF	TGTGCCATCAGTCAGCCAATAGCGGGGGGGCTCAGCACAGATACGCAGTATTTT
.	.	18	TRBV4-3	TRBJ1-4	CASSRLSRGHPTNEKLFF	TGCGCCAGCAGCCGACTGAGTCGGGGACACCCAACTAATGAAAAACTGTTTTTT
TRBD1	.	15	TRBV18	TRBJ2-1	CASSNRQGNVNEQFF	TGTGCCAGCTCCAACCGACAGGGTAATGTGAATGAGCAGTTCTTC
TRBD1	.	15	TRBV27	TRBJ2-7	CASSAKGQRYYEQYF	TGTGCCAGCAGCGCCAAGGGACAGAGATACTACGAGCAGTACTTC
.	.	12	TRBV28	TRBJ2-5	CASSTHSQTQYF	TGTGCCAGCAGTACTCACAGCCAGACCCAGTACTTC
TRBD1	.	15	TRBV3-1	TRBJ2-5	CASSQRTGIQETQYF	TGTGCCAGCAGCCAACGGACAGGGATCCAAGAGACCCAGTACTTC
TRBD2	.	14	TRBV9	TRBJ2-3	CASGRGRRTDTQYF	TGTGCCAGCGGGAGGGGCAGACGCACAGATACGCAGTATTTT
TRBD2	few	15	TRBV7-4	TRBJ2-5	CASSLTSGILETQYF	TGTGCCAGCAGCTTGACTAGCGGGATACTAGAGACCCAGTACTTC
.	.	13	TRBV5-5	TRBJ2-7	CASVDLTSYEQYF	TGTGCCAGCGTGGACCTAACATCCTACGAGCAGTACTTC
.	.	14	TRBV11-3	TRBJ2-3	CASSLAPPGSVRYF	TGTGCCAGCAGCTTAGCCCCTCCAGGGAGTGTGCGGTATTTT
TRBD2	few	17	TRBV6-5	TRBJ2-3	CASSYGVPGGRPDTQYF	TGTGCCAGCAGTTACGGAGTTCCGGGGGGGCGGCCAGATACGCAGTATTTT
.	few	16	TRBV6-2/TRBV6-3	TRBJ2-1	CASVPVPGVGVNEQFF	TGTGCCAGTGTTCCCGTCCCAGGGGTTGGGGTCAATGAGCAGTTCTTC
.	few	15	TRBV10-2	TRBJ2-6	CASSGQSSGANVLTF	TGCGCCAGCAGCGGACAGTCCTCTGGGGCCAACGTCCTGACTTTC
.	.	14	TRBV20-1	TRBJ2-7	CSASLGPATYEQYF	TGCAGTGCTAGCTTAGGACCAGCCACGTACGAGCAGTACTTC
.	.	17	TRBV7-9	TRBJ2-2	CASSFSLSTKNTGELFF	TGTGCCAGCAGCTTTTCCTTGTCCACCAAAAACACCGGGGAGCTGTTTTTT
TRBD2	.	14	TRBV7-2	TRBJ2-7	CASSPGLAGEVQYF	TGTGCCAGCAGCCCGGGACTAGCGGGGGAAGTGCAGTACTTC
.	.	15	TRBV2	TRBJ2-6	CASRRIISGANVLTF	TGTGCCAGCAGGCGGATCATCTCTGGGGCCAACGTCCTGACTTTC